The 21 T cell receptor beta chains below were found in one sample sequenced in a study of beta chain features in type 1 diabetes. Every isolated RNA sample was fully reverse transcribed, so sequencing captured expressed TCRB transcripts. Method: immunoSEQ multiplex PCR; TCRdb's copy keeps in-frame clones and lacks some. Among about 620,000 clones, around 16% were seen once, and the ten largest hold roughly 0.098%. The specimen was naive CD4+ T cells from blood. All receptors derive from a man between 18 and 29 years old in good health.

Only a few counts were recorded for this clone. The V and J genes are TRBV6-4 and TRBJ1-6; D remains unclear. CDR3 size: 14 residues. CDR1 MRHNA and CDR2 SNTAGT come from the germline V gene. V lost 4 bases to trimming and J lost 6 bases, with 10 bases between them. Written as DNA, the CDR3 is TGTGCCAGCAGTGCGGCAGGATCTAATTCACCCCTCCACTTT. This codes for CASSAAGSNSPLHF.

This clone was seen only a few times. This chain connects TRBV7-3 to TRBJ1-2; TRBD1 matches 10 bases. The germline CDR1 and CDR2 sequences are SGHTA and FQGTGA. The V segment lost 3 bases and the J segment 8 bases; nucleotides outside the gene matches: 9. This CDR3 is built from 15 residues. The CDR3 DNA is TGTGCCAGCAGCTTGCAAGCCGGGACAGGGGAAGGCTACACCTTC. As protein: CASSLQAGTGEGYTF.

In its sample, this clone was seen a few times. This chain joins TRBV5-4 and TRBJ1-2, with a tentative D call TRBD1 (5 bases). Looked up from germline, CDR1 is SGHNT and CDR2 is YYREEE (reference sequence). The ends were cut back, 0 bases at V and 2 bases at J, with 8 bases in the middle. CDR3 size: 14 residues. In DNA form, the CDR3 reads TGTGCCAGCAGCTTGGGACAGATAAACTATGGCTACACCTTC. Translating it yields CASSLGQINYGYTF.

V is TRBV27 and J is TRBJ1-1; D not resolved. V was shortened by 1 base and J by 1 base, with 10 bases between the two germline ends. The germline gives CDR1 MNHEY, CDR2 SMNVEV (reference sequence). This CDR3 spans 15 amino acids. CDR3 region: CASSLLNSRNTEAFF. The DNA of the CDR3 is TGTGCCAGCAGTTTATTGAACAGTCGGAACACTGAAGCTTTCTTT.

This clone has more than one count but fewer than ten. CDR3 DNA: TGTGCCAGCAGCGGCAGACTAGCGGGAGGGGGAGGTGAGCAGTTCTTC. This sequence encodes CASSGRLAGGGGEQFF. The chain is built from TRBV7-8 and TRBJ2-1; 14 bases agree with TRBD2. Looked up from germline, CDR1 is SGHVS and CDR2 is FQNEAQ. CDR3 length: 16 amino acids. Trimming at V came to 5 bases and at J to 9 bases, leaving 9 bases not matched to a gene.

There are a few counts of this clone. The chain combines TRBV2 with TRBJ1-1, with D possibly being TRBD1 (5 bases). Trimming took off 6 bases at V and 1 base at J, with 18 bases between the two ends. CDR3 length: 16 residues. The V gene's germline CDR1 is SNHLY and CDR2 FYNNEI. The CDR3 spells CASREIRDPKNTEAFF. CDR3 in DNA: TGTGCCAGCAGGGAAATCCGGGACCCTAAGAACACTGAAGCTTTCTTT.

This clone has only a few counts. The same CDR3 is also encoded by other DNA sequences in this sample. The rearrangement joins TRBV29-1 to TRBJ2-3, with D possibly being TRBD1 (5 bases). The V gene lost 6 bases and the J gene lost 3 bases, with 10 bases spanning the gap. This CDR3 has 12 residues. Germline-derived CDR1 and CDR2 are SQVTM and ANQGSEA. CDR3 sequence: CSVVRGTDTQYF. In DNA, the CDR3 is TGCAGCGTGGTAAGGGGTACAGATACGCAGTATTTT.

This clone was observed many times. The same CDR3 arises from other DNA sequences in this sample as well. V gene TRBV10-3 combines with J gene TRBJ1-2; D call uncertain. Germline CDR1 ENHRY, CDR2 SYGVKD. The CDR3 spans 13 residues. Trimming took off 0 bases at V and 1 base at J, with 3 bases between the two ends. This chain's CDR3 is CAISESGNYGYTF. The CDR3 nucleotides read TGTGCCATCAGTGAGTCCGGTAACTATGGCTACACCTTC.

The chain links TRBV5-4 to TRBJ2-7; the D is unclear. The germline V and J ends were trimmed by 0 bases and 7 bases, with 11 bases remaining between them. Germline loops: CDR1 SGHNT, CDR2 YYREEE (reference sequence). The CDR3 sequence is 13 residues long. The CDR3 spells CASSLAQSGEQYF. CDR3 bases: TGTGCCAGCAGCTTGGCCCAGTCGGGTGAGCAGTACTTC. The full variable domain, its missing parts supplied by reference TRBV5-4 and TRBJ2-7, is ETGVTQSPTHLIKTRGQQVTLRCSSQSGHNTVSWYQQALGQGPQFIFQYYREEENGRGNFPPRFSGLQFPNYSSELNVNALELDDSALYLCASSLAQSGEQYFGPGTRLTVT.

In this sample, this clone turned up a few times. This chain uses TRBV29-1 with TRBJ2-1; the match to TRBD1 covers 7 bases. This CDR3 region has 15 residues. V was clipped by 2 bases and J by 7 bases; unmatched bases: 11. Germline-derived CDR1 and CDR2 are SQVTM and ANQGSEA. The CDR3 DNA is TGCAGCGTTGAACGAGGACAGGCACTTAAGAATGAGCAGTTCTTC. It translates to CSVERGQALKNEQFF.

The chain is built from TRBV7-9 and TRBJ2-4, with D uncertain. Between the trimmed V and J ends, which lost 1 base and 7 bases, there was a span of 11 bases. CDR1 and CDR2 from the germline V gene are SEHNR and FQNEAQ (reference sequence). This CDR3 is built from 14 residues. The CDR3 protein is CASSLEGLVNIQYF. For the CDR3, the DNA is TGTGCCAGCAGCTTAGAAGGGTTGGTTAACATTCAGTACTTC.

The gene calls are TRBV4-1 and TRBJ2-7, with 7 bases aligning to TRBD2. J was trimmed by 2 bases and V by 4 bases; bases with no gene match: 11. Germline-derived CDR1 and CDR2 are MGHRA and YSYEKL. The CDR3 runs to 16 residues. The CDR3 loop is CASSRLELADTYEQYF. The CDR3 DNA is TGCGCCAGCAGCCGCCTCGAGCTAGCGGACACCTACGAGCAGTACTTC.

This clone came up a few times. The chain combines TRBV28 with TRBJ1-2; 8 bases map to TRBD1. CDR3 length: 14 residues. J was trimmed by 5 bases and V by 6 bases; bases with no gene match: 8. The germline gives CDR1 MDHEN, CDR2 SYDVKM. DNA of the CDR3: TGTGCCAGCAGAATTGACAGGGGACGGTATGGCTACACCTTC. This translates into CASRIDRGRYGYTF.

This clone has only a few counts. The genes are TRBV15 and TRBJ1-2; 8 bases agree with TRBD1. The CDR3 consists of 15 residues. In germline, CDR1 is LNHNV, CDR2 YYDKDF (reference sequence). Trimming removed 2 bases from V and 2 bases from J; junction bases left unmatched: 4. CDR3: CATSRPGQANYGYTF. The CDR3 DNA follows: TGTGCCACCAGCAGACCGGGACAGGCGAACTATGGCTACACCTTC.

About this clone itself: A much bigger clone sits one base away, suggesting this may be a read error. This specimen includes other DNA sequences encoding the same CDR3. The chain combines TRBV9 with TRBJ2-6, with a possible D match to TRBD1 (5 bases). The germline V gene encodes CDR1 SGDLS and CDR2 YYNGEE. CDR3 length equals 15 residues. V was shortened by 2 bases and J by 1 base, with 7 bases between the two germline ends. The CDR3: CASSVQGSGANVLTF. In nucleotides, the CDR3 is TGTGCCAGCAGCGTTCAGGGTTCTGGGGCCAACGTCCTGACTTTC.

There are a few counts of this clone. The chain combines TRBV18 with TRBJ2-7; TRBD1 aligns across 9 bases. V lost 2 bases, J lost 8 bases, and 1 base stayed unmatched. CDR3 length: 12 residues. The germline gives CDR1 KGHSH, CDR2 LQKENI. As DNA, the CDR3 is TGTGCCAGCTCACCAGGGACAGGGCAGCAGTACTTC. Residues: CASSPGTGQQYF. The full variable domain, with the rest looked up from reference TRBV18 and TRBJ2-7, is NAGVMQNPRHLVRRRGQEARLRCSPMKGHSHVYWYRQLPEEGLKFMVYLQKENIIDESGMPKERFSAEFPKEGPSILRIQQVVRGDSAAYFCASSPGTGQQYFGPGTRLTVT.

This clone was seen a few times. The chain employs TRBV6-1 and TRBJ2-7, with 9 positions matching TRBD2. Germline trimming cut 7 bases from V and 5 bases from J; bases unmatched to any gene: 9. The germline V gene encodes CDR1 MNHNS and CDR2 SASEGT. This CDR3 comprises 14 residues. CDR3 nucleotide sequence: TGTGCCAGCAATGTAGCGGGAGTGAAGGACGAGCAGTACTTC. Protein sequence: CASNVAGVKDEQYF.

The chain has TRBV5-1 and TRBJ2-7, with a weak D call TRBD2 (5 bases). The V and J ends lost 4 bases and 3 bases respectively, with 14 bases between them. The CDR3 consists of 14 residues. From germline, CDR1 is SGHRS and CDR2 YFSETQ. DNA for the CDR3: TGCGCCAGCAGCGGTACGGGATCGTACTACGAGCAGTACTTC. This gives the protein CASSGTGSYYEQYF.

A few counts support this clone. The chain links TRBV4-2 to TRBJ2-5, with 8 bases lining up with TRBD2. The CDR3 extends over 17 amino acids. V gave up 3 bases and J gave up 5 bases; unmatched junction bases: 14. The germline V gene encodes CDR1 LGHNA and CDR2 YNFKEQ. CDR3 residues: CASSHPEDGGARETQYF. In nucleotides, the CDR3 is TGTGCCAGCAGCCACCCGGAGGACGGGGGGGCCCGCGAGACCCAGTACTTC.

This clone turned up a few times. This chain links TRBV5-1 with TRBJ2-5; no reliable D call. With 4 bases removed from V and 4 bases from J, the gap between germline ends came to 5 bases. The CDR3 is made up of 11 amino acids. CDR1 SGHRS and CDR2 YFSETQ come from the germline V gene. The CDR3 DNA is TGCGCCAGCAGCGCTAGAGAGACCCAGTACTTC. Translation gives CASSARETQYF.

The rearrangement uses TRBV29-1 and TRBJ2-3, with 9 bases aligning to TRBD2. J lost 7 bases, V lost 8 bases, and 19 bases had no gene match. The V gene's germline CDR1 is SQVTM and CDR2 ANQGSEA. The CDR3 spans 16 residues. Here the CDR3 DNA reads TGCAGCACTCGACCCGCAGGGGGTAGCGGGGGAAATACGCAGTATTTT. It translates to CSTRPAGGSGGNTQYF.